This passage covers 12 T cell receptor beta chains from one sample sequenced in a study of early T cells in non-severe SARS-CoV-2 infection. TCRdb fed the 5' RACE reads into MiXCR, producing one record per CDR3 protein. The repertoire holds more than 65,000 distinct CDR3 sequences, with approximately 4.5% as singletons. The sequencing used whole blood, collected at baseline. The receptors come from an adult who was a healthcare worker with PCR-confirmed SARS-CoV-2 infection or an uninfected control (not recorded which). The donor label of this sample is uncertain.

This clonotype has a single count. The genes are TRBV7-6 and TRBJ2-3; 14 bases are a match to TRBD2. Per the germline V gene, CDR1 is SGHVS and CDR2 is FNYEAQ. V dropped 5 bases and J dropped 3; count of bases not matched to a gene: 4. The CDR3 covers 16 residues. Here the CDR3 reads CASSRLAGGPTDTQYF. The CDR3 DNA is TGTGCCAGCAGCCGACTAGCGGGGGGGCCGACAGATACGCAGTATTTT.

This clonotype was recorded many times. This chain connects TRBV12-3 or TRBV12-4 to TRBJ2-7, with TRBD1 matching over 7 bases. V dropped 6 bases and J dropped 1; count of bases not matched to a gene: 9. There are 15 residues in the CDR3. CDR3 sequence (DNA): TGTGCCAGCAGCGCCGGGACAGACGGTTCCTACGAGCAGTACTTC. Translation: CASSAGTDGSYEQYF.

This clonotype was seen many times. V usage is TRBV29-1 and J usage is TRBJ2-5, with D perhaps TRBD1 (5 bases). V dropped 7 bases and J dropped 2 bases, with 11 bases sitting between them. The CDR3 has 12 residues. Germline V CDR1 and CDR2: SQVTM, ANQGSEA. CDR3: CSGQGPQETQYF. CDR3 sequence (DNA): TGCAGCGGTCAGGGTCCTCAAGAGACCCAGTACTTC.

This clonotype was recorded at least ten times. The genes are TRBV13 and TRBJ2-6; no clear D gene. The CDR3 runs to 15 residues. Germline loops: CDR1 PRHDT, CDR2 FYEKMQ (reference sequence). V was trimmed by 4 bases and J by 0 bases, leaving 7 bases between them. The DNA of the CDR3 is TGTGCCAGCAGCTCCGTCACCTCTGGGGCCAACGTCCTGACTTTC. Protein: CASSSVTSGANVLTF.

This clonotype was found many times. The CDR3 protein is CASSYSERGSDQPQHF. The CDR3 DNA reads as TGTGCCAGCAGTTACTCGGAGAGGGGCAGCGATCAGCCCCAGCATTTT. The genes are TRBV6-6 and TRBJ1-5; a possible D gene is TRBD1 (5 bases). Trimming left V 0 bases short and J 5 bases short, with 14 bases between. From germline, CDR1 is MNHNY and CDR2 SVGAGI (reference sequence). This CDR3 has 16 amino acids.

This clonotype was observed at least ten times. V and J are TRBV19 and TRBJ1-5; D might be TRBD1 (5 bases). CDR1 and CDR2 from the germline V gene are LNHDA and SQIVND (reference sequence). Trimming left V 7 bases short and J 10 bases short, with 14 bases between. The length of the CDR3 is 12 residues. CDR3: CASNVQENPQHF. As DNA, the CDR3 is TGTGCCAGTAACGTACAGGAAAATCCCCAGCATTTT.

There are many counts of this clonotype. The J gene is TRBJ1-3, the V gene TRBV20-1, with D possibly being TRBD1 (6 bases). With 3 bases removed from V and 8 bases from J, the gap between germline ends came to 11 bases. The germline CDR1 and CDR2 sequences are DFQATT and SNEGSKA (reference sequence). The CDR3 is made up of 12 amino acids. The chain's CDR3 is CSASSGGYTIYF. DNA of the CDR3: TGCAGTGCTAGTTCCGGGGGCTACACCATATATTTT.

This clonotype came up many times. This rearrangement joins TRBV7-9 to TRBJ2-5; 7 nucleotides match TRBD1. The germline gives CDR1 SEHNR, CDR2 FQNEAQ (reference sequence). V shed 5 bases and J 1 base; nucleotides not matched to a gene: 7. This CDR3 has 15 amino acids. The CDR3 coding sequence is TGTGCCAGCAGCGATCGGACAGGAACCCAAGAGACCCAGTACTTC. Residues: CASSDRTGTQETQYF.

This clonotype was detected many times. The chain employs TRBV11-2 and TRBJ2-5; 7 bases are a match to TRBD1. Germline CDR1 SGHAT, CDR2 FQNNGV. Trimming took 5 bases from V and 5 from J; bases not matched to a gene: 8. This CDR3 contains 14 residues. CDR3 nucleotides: TGTGCCAGCAGCCCCAGACAGGGCTGGGAGACCCAGTACTTC. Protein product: CASSPRQGWETQYF.

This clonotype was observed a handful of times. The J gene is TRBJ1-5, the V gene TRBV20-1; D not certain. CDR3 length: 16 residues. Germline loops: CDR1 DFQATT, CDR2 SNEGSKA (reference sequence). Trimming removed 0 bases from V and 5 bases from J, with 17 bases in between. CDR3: CSARDPKKGGDQPQHF. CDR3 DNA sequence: TGCAGTGCTAGAGACCCCAAGAAGGGAGGAGATCAGCCCCAGCATTTT.

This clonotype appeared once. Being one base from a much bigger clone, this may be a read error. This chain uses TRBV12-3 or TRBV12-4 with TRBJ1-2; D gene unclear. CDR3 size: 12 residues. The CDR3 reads CTSSLAGYGYTF. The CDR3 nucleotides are TGTACCAGCAGTTTAGCCGGCTATGGCTACACCTTC.

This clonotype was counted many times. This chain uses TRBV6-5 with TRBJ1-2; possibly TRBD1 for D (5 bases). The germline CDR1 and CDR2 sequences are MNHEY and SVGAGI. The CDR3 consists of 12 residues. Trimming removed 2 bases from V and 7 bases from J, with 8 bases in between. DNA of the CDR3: TGTGCCAGCAGTTACGCCCAGGGTGGCTACACCTTC. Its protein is CASSYAQGGYTF.